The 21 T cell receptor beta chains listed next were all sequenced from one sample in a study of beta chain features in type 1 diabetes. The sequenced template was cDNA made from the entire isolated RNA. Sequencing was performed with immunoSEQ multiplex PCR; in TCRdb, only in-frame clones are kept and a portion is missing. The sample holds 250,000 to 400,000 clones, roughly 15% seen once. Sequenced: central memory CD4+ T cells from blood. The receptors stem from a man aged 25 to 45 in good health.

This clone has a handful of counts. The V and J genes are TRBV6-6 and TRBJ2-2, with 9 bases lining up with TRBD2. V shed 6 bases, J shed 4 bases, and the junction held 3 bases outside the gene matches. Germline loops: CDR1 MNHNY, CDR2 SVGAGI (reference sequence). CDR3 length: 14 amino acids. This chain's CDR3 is CASSTTSGTGELFF. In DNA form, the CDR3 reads TGTGCCAGCAGCACGACTAGCGGCACCGGGGAGCTGTTTTTT.

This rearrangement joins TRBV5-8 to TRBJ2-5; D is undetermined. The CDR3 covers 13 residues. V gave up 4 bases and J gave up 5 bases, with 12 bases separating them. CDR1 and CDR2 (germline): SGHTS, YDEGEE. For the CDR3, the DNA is TGTGCCAGCAGCCAATCTTCGGTGGAGACCCAGTACTTC. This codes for CASSQSSVETQYF.

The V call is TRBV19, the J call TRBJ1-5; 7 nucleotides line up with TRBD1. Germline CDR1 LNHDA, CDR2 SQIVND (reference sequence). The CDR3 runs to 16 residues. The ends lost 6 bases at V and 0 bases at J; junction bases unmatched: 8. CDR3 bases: TGTGCCAGTAGCCCACCGAGGGGGCTTAGCAATCAGCCCCAGCATTTT. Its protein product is CASSPPRGLSNQPQHF.

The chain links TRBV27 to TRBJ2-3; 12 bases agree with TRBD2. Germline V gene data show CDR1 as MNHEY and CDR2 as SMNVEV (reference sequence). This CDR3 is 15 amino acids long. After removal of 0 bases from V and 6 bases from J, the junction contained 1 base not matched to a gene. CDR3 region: CASSLSGTSGDTQYF. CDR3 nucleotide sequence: TGTGCCAGCAGTTTATCGGGGACTAGCGGGGATACGCAGTATTTT.

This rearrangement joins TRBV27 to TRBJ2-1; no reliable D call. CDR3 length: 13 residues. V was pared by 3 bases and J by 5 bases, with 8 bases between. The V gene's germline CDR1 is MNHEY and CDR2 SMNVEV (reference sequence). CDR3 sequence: CASSFRQNNEQFF. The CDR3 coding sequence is TGTGCCAGCAGTTTTCGCCAGAACAATGAGCAGTTCTTC.

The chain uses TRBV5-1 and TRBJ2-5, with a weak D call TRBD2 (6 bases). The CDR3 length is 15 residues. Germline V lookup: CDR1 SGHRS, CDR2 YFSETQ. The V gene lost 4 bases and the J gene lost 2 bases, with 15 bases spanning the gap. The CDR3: CASSQGGMAQETQYF. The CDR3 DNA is TGCGCCAGCAGCCAAGGAGGGATGGCGCAAGAGACCCAGTACTTC.

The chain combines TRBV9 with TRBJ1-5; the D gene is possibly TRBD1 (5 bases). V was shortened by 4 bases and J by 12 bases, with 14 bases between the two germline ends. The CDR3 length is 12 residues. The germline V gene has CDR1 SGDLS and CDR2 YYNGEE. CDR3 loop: CASSQEGSLQHF. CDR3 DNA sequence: TGTGCCAGCAGCCAAGAGGGGTCCCTCCAGCATTTT.

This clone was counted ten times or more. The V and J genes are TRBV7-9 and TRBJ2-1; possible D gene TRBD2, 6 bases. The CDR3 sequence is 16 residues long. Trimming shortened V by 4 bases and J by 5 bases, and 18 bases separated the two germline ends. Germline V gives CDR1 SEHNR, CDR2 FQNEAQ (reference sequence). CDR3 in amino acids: CASSSLGGGANNEQFF. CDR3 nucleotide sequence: TGTGCCAGCAGCTCGCTGGGTGGCGGGGCAAACAATGAGCAGTTCTTC.

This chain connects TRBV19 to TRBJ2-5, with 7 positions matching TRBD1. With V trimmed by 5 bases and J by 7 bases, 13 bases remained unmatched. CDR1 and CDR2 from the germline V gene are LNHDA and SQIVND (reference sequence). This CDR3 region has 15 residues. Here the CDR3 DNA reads TGTGCCAGTAGTGCCAACGGACAGGACCGGGTGACCCAGTACTTC. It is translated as CASSANGQDRVTQYF.

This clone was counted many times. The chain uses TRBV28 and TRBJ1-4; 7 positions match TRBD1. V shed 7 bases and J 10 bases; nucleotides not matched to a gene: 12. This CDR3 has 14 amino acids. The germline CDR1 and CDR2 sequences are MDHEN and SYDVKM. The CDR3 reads CASTLTGPFGKLFF. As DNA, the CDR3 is TGTGCCAGCACCCTGACAGGGCCCTTCGGAAAACTGTTTTTT.

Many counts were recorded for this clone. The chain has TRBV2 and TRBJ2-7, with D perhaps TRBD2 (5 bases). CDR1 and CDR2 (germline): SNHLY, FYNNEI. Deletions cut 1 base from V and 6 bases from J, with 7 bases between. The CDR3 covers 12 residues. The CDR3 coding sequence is TGTGCCAGCAGTGAAGGTACTAGCGAGCAGTACTTC. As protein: CASSEGTSEQYF.

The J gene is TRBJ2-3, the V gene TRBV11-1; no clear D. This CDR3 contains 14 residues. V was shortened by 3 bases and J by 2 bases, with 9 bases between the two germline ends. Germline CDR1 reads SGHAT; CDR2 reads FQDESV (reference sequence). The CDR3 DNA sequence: TGTGCCAGCAGCTTCTCTCAGAACACAGATACGCAGTATTTT. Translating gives CASSFSQNTDTQYF.

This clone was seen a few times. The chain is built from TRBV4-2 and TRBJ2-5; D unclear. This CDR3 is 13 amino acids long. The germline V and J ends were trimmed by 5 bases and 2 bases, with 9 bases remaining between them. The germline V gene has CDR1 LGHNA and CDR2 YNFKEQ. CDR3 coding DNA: TGTGCCAGCAGCTCCCCTCGGCAAGAGACCCAGTACTTC. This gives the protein CASSSPRQETQYF.

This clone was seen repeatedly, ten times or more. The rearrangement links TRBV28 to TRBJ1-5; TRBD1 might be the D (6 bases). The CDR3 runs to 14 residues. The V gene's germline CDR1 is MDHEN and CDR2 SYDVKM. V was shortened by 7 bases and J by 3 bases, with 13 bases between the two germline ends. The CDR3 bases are TGTGCCAGCAAGACTGGACAGAACAATCAGCCCCAGCATTTT. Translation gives CASKTGQNNQPQHF.

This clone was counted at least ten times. The CDR3 here is CASTGQGWTEAFF. In DNA form, the CDR3 reads TGTGCCAGCACCGGACAGGGATGGACTGAAGCTTTCTTT. This rearrangement joins TRBV2 to TRBJ1-1; TRBD1 agrees at 8 bases. The CDR3 contains 13 residues. The junction had 6 bases not matched to a gene; V was cut back by 7 bases and J by 5 bases. Per the germline V gene, CDR1 is SNHLY and CDR2 is FYNNEI. Filled out from reference TRBV2 and TRBJ1-1, the complete variable domain reads EPEVTQTPSHQVTQMGQEVILRCVPISNHLYFYWYRQILGQKVEFLVSFYNNEISEKSEIFDDQFSVERPDGSNFTLKIRSTKLEDSAMYFCASTGQGWTEAFFGQGTRLTVV.

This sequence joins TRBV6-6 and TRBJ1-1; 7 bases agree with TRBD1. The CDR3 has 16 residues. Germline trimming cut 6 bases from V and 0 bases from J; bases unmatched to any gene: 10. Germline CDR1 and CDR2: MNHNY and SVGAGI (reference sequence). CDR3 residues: CASRPPRGIMNTEAFF. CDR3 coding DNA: TGTGCCAGCAGGCCTCCCAGGGGGATCATGAACACTGAAGCTTTCTTT.

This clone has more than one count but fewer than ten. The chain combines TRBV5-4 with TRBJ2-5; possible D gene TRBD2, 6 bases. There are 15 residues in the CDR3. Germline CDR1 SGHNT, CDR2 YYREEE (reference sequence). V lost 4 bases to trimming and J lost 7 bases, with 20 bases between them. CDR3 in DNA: TGTGCCAGCAGCAGTACTAGCTCCCGCCAGGGGACCCAGTACTTC. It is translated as CASSSTSSRQGTQYF.

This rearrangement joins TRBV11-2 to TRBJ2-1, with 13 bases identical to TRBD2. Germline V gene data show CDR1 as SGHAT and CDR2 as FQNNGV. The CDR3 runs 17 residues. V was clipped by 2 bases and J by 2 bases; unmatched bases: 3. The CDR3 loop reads CASSLLGLAGAYNEQFF. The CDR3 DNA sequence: TGTGCCAGCAGCTTACTCGGACTAGCGGGGGCCTACAATGAGCAGTTCTTC.

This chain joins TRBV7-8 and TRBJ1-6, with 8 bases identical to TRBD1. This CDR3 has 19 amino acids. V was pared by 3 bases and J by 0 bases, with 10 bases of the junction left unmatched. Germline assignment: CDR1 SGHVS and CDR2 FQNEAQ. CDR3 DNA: TGTGCCAGCAGCTTGACCGGCCGGGACAGGCGCTCCTATAATTCACCCCTCCACTTT. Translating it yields CASSLTGRDRRSYNSPLHF.

CDR3 DNA: TGTGCCAGCAGCTTAGCGGGTACCTACTACAATGAGCAGTTCTTC. Protein product: CASSLAGTYYNEQFF. The chain employs TRBV7-9 and TRBJ2-1; D unclear. Trimming shortened V by 0 bases and J by 3 bases, and 9 bases separated the two germline ends. CDR3 length: 15 residues. Germline-derived CDR1 and CDR2 are SEHNR and FQNEAQ (reference sequence).

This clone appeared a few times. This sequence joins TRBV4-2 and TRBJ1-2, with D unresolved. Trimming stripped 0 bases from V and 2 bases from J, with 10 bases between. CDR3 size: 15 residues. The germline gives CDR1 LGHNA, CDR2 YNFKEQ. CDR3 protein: CASSQEKGRNYGYTF. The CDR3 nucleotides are TGTGCCAGCAGCCAAGAGAAAGGACGGAACTATGGCTACACCTTC.